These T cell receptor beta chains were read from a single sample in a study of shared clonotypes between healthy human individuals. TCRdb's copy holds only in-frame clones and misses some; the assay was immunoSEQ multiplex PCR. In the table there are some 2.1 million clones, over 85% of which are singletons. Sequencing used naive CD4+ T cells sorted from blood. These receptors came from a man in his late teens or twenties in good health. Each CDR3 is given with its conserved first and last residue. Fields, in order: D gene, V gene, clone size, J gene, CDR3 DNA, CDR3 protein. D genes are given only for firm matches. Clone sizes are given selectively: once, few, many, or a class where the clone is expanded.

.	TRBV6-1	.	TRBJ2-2	TGTGCCAGCAGTGATCGTAACACCGGGGAGCTGTTTTTT	CASSDRNTGELFF
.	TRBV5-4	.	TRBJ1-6	TGTGCCAGCAGCTCCCAGGGTGGAAATTCACCCCTCCACTTT	CASSSQGGNSPLHF
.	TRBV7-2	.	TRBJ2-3	TGTGCCAGCAGCTTTAGACTCACAGATACGCAGTATTTT	CASSFRLTDTQYF
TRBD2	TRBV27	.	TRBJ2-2	TGTGCCAGCAGTTTTTTAGCGGGGGCCCAGGGCGGGGAGCTGTTTTTT	CASSFLAGAQGGELFF
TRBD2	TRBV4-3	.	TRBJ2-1	TGCGCCAGCAGCCAAGATCCTACTAGCGGTTCCTACAATGAGCAGTTCTTC	CASSQDPTSGSYNEQFF
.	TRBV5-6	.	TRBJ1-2	TGTGCCAGCAGCTTGGGGGACGGCGTGTCGGGCTACACCTTC	CASSLGDGVSGYTF
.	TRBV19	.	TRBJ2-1	TGTGCCAGTAGTGCGGACTGGATTGAGCAGTTCTTC	CASSADWIEQFF
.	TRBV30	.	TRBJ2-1	TGTGCCTGGAGCTTGAGCGAAAATGAGCAGTTCTTC	CAWSLSENEQFF
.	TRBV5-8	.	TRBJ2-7	TGTGCCAGCAGCTTGGTCGTTGGCGAGCAGTACTTC	CASSLVVGEQYF
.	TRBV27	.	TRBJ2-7	TGTGCCAGCAGTTTAGGCCCCCCCGGGAGCTCCTACGAGCAGTACTTC	CASSLGPPGSSYEQYF
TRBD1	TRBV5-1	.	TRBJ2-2	TGCGCCAGCAGCTGGAAGGGGGCGAGAAACACCGGGGAGCTGTTTTTT	CASSWKGARNTGELFF
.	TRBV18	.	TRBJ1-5	TGTGCCAGCTCACGTGGACAGTCAGATAGCAATCAGCCCCAGCATTTT	CASSRGQSDSNQPQHF
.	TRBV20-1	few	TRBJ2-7	TGCAGTGCTAGAGGGTCCTACGAGCAGTACTTC	CSARGSYEQYF
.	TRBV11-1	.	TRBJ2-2	TGTGCCAGCAGCTTAGAGTCGGGGACGGGCGGGGAGCTGTTTTTT	CASSLESGTGGELFF
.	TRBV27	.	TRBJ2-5	TGTGCCAGCAGCTTGAGTGGAAGGGGGACCCAGTACTTC	CASSLSGRGTQYF
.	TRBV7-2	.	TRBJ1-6	TGTGCCAGCAGCTTAGGGGGAGATCGTAATTCACCCCTCCACTTT	CASSLGGDRNSPLHF
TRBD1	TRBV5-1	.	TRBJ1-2	TGCGCCAGCACCCTGGACAGGAAGCTTTATGGCTACACCTTC	CASTLDRKLYGYTF
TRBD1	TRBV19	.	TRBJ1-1	TGTGCCAGTAAAATCCAGGGGGCGAGCACTGAAGCTTTCTTT	CASKIQGASTEAFF
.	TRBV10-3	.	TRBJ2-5	TGTGCCATCAGTTCGGACGGCCAAGAGACCCAGTACTTC	CAISSDGQETQYF
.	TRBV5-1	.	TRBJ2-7	TGCGCCAGCAGTCCAGACGGGAGAACCACCTACGAGCAGTACTTC	CASSPDGRTTYEQYF
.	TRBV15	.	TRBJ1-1	TGTGCCACCAGTAACCCCGACCCCGGAGCTTTCTTT	CATSNPDPGAFF
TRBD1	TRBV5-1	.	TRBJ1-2	TGCGCCAGCAGCAGGGACAGGGACTATGGCTACACCTTC	CASSRDRDYGYTF
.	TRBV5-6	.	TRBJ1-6	TGTGCCAGCAGCTTGGGGGAGGGGGTTCAGTCACCCCTCCACTTT	CASSLGEGVQSPLHF
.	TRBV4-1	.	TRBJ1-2	TGCGCCAGCAGCCAAGAGGGCCCGCCCAACTATGGCTACACCTTC	CASSQEGPPNYGYTF
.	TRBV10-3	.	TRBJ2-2	TGTGCCATCAGTGAGAGTGGGGCCACCGGGGAGCTGTTTTTT	CAISESGATGELFF
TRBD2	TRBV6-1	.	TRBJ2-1	TGTGCCAGCAGTGCGGAATTTGGACTAGCGAGCTCCTACAATGAGCAGTTCTTC	CASSAEFGLASSYNEQFF
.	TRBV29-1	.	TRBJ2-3	TGCAGCGTTGAAGGAGGCTACACAGATACGCAGTATTTT	CSVEGGYTDTQYF
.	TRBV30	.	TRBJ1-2	TGTGCCTGGAGTGGTAGTGGGAAGGTGGATCGTGGCTACACCTTC	CAWSGSGKVDRGYTF
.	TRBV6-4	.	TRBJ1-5	TGTGCCAGCAGTTACTCGGGGTTTGGAAATAGCAATCAGCCCCAGCATTTT	CASSYSGFGNSNQPQHF
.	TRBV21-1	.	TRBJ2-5	TGTGCCAGCAGCAAACGGGGACGGGGGTACCAAGAGACCCAGTACTTC	CASSKRGRGYQETQYF
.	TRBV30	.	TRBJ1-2	TGTGCCTGGAGTGTACGGGCCTCGGGGAATGGCTACACCTTC	CAWSVRASGNGYTF
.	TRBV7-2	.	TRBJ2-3	TGTGCCAGCAGCTTGGGGACCGCTTATTCGCAGTATTTT	CASSLGTAYSQYF
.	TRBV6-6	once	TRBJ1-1	TGTGCCAGCGGACTCCGGAGGCTCACTGAAGCTTTCTTT	CASGLRRLTEAFF
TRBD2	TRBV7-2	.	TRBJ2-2	TGTGCCAGCAGCTTTTGGGGGGGAACCGGGGAGCTGTTTTTT	CASSFWGGTGELFF
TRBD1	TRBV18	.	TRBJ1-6	TGTGCCAGCTCACGGGGACAGGATCTCTATAATTCACCCCTCCACTTT	CASSRGQDLYNSPLHF
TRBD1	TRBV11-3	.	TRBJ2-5	TGTGCCAGCAGCAAGGGACAGGGTATTCAAGAGACCCAGTACTTC	CASSKGQGIQETQYF
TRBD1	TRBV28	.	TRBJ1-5	TGTGCCAGCAGCCGAGGGGGCGCAGGACAGCCCCAGCATTTT	CASSRGGAGQPQHF
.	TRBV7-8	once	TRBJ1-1	TGTGCCAGCAGCTCCATCCCGAGCACTGAAGCTTTCTTT	CASSSIPSTEAFF
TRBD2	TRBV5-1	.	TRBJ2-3	TGCGCCAGCAGCTCGGGGACTAGCGCAGATACGCAGTATTTT	CASSSGTSADTQYF
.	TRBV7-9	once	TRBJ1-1	TGTGCCGGCAGCTTATCGAAGGGGGGGTCCACTGAAGCTTTCTTT	CAGSLSKGGSTEAFF
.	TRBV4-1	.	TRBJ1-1	TGCGCCAGCAGCCAAGAAGGTCACAGGAGTGAAGCTTTCTTT	CASSQEGHRSEAFF
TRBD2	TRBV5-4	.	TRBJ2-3	TGTGCCAGCAGGCGGACTAGCGGGGGCCCCGGAGATACGCAGTATTTT	CASRRTSGGPGDTQYF